The 31 T cell receptor beta chains reported below all come from one sample, sequenced in a study of beta chain features in type 1 diabetes. General study results and limits: Shortening that was moderate but significant affected the TCRB CDR3s of Type 1 diabetes patients in all four CD4+ subsets.

The study reverse transcribed the entire isolated RNA, so it sequenced expressed TCRB transcripts. Clones were sequenced by immunoSEQ multiplex PCR, and TCRdb holds only the in-frame ones, with some missing. The top ten hold over 0.1% of the sample, which has around 46,000 clones, 35% to 55% seen once. These TCRs' antigens remain unknown. The sequencing sample was made of stem cell memory CD4+ T cells from blood. The receptors shown here come from a man aged 25 to 45 with type 1 diabetes.

The chain carries TRBV11-2 and TRBJ2-7; 9 bases are shared with TRBD2. The CDR3 length is 15 residues. Looked up from germline, CDR1 is SGHAT and CDR2 is FQNNGV. J lost 3 bases, V lost 5 bases, and 8 bases had no gene match. The CDR3 DNA sequence: TGTGCCAGCAGCCCCTCCCCAGCGGGAGGCTACGAGCAGTACTTC. It translates to CASSPSPAGGYEQYF.

V and J are TRBV19 and TRBJ2-2; 9 nucleotides match TRBD1. CDR3 length: 17 residues. Trimming removed 6 bases from V and 3 bases from J; junction bases left unmatched: 11. Germline assignment: CDR1 LNHDA and CDR2 SQIVND (reference sequence). CDR3 in amino acids: CASRPTPGQGYTGELFF. The DNA for the CDR3 is TGTGCCAGTAGACCCACCCCGGGACAGGGTTACACCGGGGAGCTGTTTTTT. Together with reference TRBV19 and TRBJ2-2, the CDR3 gives the full variable domain: DGGITQSPKYLFRKEGQNVTLSCEQNLNHDAMYWYRQDPGQGLRLIYYSQIVNDFQKGDIAEGYSVSREKKESFPLTVTSAQKNPTAFYLCASRPTPGQGYTGELFFGEGSRLTVL.

The chain links TRBV28 to TRBJ2-3; D not certain. This CDR3 region has 14 residues. The V gene's germline CDR1 is MDHEN and CDR2 SYDVKM. The germline V and J ends were trimmed by 8 bases and 0 bases, with 12 bases remaining between them. CDR3 sequence reads: CASGSEESTDTQYF. The CDR3 DNA reads as TGTGCCAGCGGTTCAGAGGAGAGCACAGATACGCAGTATTTT.

This chain uses TRBV7-8 with TRBJ2-7, with 8 positions matching TRBD2. CDR3 length: 17 amino acids. CDR1 and CDR2 (germline): SGHVS, FQNEAQ. The V gene end was trimmed by 2 bases and the J gene end by 5 bases; junction bases not matched to a gene: 14. CDR3 coding DNA: TGTGCCAGCAGCTTACGGGTCGCGAGCGGGAGTTCGGACGAGCAGTACTTC. It specifies CASSLRVASGSSDEQYF.

The rearrangement links TRBV6-6 to TRBJ2-5, with TRBD2 matching over 12 bases. The CDR3 extends over 16 amino acids. V was pared by 4 bases and J by 1 base, with 4 bases of the junction left unmatched. Germline V gives CDR1 MNHNY, CDR2 SVGAGI (reference sequence). The CDR3 region has the DNA TGTGCCAGCAGTTCCGGACTAGCGGGAAGCCAAGAGACCCAGTACTTC. The encoded protein is CASSSGLAGSQETQYF.

The genes are TRBV25-1 and TRBJ2-1, with TRBD2 matching over 7 bases. This CDR3 comprises 14 residues. Germline V gives CDR1 MGHDK, CDR2 SYGVNS. With 10 bases clipped from V and 1 base from J, the junction kept 7 bases outside the gene matches. The DNA for the CDR3 is TGTGCCACTTTGGGGGGAGGGTCCTACAATGAGCAGTTCTTC. The encoded protein is CATLGGGSYNEQFF.

This chain uses TRBV7-3 with TRBJ2-3; 7 nucleotides align to TRBD1. The V segment lost 1 base and the J segment 6 bases; nucleotides outside the gene matches: 10. CDR3 length: 16 amino acids. Germline lookup yields CDR1 SGHTA and CDR2 FQGTGA. CDR3 residues: CASSLNGRGSADTQYF. The CDR3 coding sequence is TGTGCCAGCAGCTTAAATGGCAGGGGGTCAGCGGATACGCAGTATTTT. Drawing the rest from reference TRBV7-3 and TRBJ2-3, the complete variable domain is GAGVSQTPSNKVTEKGKYVELRCDPISGHTALYWYRQSLGQGPEFLIYFQGTGAADDSGLPNDRFFAVRPEGSVSTLKIQRTERGDSAVYLCASSLNGRGSADTQYFGPGTRLTVL.

V and J are TRBV4-2 and TRBJ2-5, with TRBD2 matching 9 bases. Unmatched junction bases numbered 2, after V lost 4 bases and J lost 5 bases. CDR3 length equals 13 residues. Germline CDR1 is LGHNA and CDR2 is YNFKEQ. CDR3 region: CASSPGLAETQYF. CDR3 nucleotides: TGTGCCAGCAGCCCGGGACTAGCTGAGACCCAGTACTTC.

The V call is TRBV18, the J call TRBJ2-7; a weak D match, TRBD1 (5 bases). The CDR3 consists of 15 residues. Germline V gives CDR1 KGHSH, CDR2 LQKENI. The ends were cut back, 5 bases at V and 2 bases at J, with 16 bases in the middle. CDR3 sequence: CASSSGQAITYEQYF. The CDR3 nucleotides are TGTGCCAGCTCATCAGGACAAGCGATTACCTACGAGCAGTACTTC.

This clone was found once. The V call is TRBV11-2, the J call TRBJ1-2; 7 bases fit TRBD1. CDR1 and CDR2 (germline): SGHAT, FQNNGV. With V trimmed by 5 bases and J by 3 bases, 3 bases remained unmatched. This CDR3 comprises 13 residues. Here the CDR3 DNA reads TGTGCCAGCAGCCGGGACAGAGACTATGGCTACACCTTC. This gives the protein CASSRDRDYGYTF.

The V gene is TRBV15, the J gene TRBJ1-1, with D maybe TRBD1 (5 bases). V was trimmed by 0 bases and J by 3 bases, leaving 5 bases between them. This CDR3 is built from 13 residues. Germline V lookup: CDR1 LNHNV, CDR2 YYDKDF (reference sequence). CDR3 sequence (DNA): TGTGCCACCAGCAGAGAACAGGACACTGAAGCTTTCTTT. Encoded protein: CATSREQDTEAFF.

The chain links TRBV7-3 to TRBJ2-5; D possibly corresponds to TRBD2 (5 bases). Germline CDR1 reads SGHTA; CDR2 reads FQGTGA. The CDR3 is 14 residues long. The V gene lost 1 base and the J gene lost 2 bases, with 8 bases spanning the gap. The CDR3 loop is CASSLSSDQETQYF. In DNA form, the CDR3 reads TGTGCCAGCAGCTTAAGTAGCGATCAAGAGACCCAGTACTTC.

The chain couples TRBV29-1 to TRBJ2-3; D may be TRBD1 (6 bases). Germline CDR1 reads SQVTM; CDR2 reads ANQGSEA. V was pared by 4 bases and J by 4 bases, with 15 bases between. The CDR3 length is 14 residues. CDR3 sequence: CSVARTARADTQYF. The CDR3 DNA is TGCAGCGTTGCCCGGACAGCTCGGGCAGATACGCAGTATTTT.

A few counts support this clone. The V call is TRBV4-2, the J call TRBJ2-6, with unresolved D. The CDR3 contains 16 residues. From germline, CDR1 is LGHNA and CDR2 YNFKEQ. V dropped 4 bases and J dropped 2 bases, with 12 bases sitting between them. CDR3 amino acids: CASSPGSEAGANVLTF. The CDR3 nucleotides are TGTGCCAGCAGCCCTGGTTCAGAGGCTGGGGCCAACGTCCTGACTTTC.

The chain is built from TRBV18 and TRBJ2-2; the D is unclear. The CDR3 sequence is 11 residues long. Germline CDR1 KGHSH, CDR2 LQKENI. Trimming pared 5 bases from V and 9 bases from J, leaving 7 bases between. The CDR3 sequence: CASSVSRELFF. In nucleotides, the CDR3 is TGTGCCAGCTCAGTCTCCCGGGAGCTGTTTTTT.

This clone was seen more than once but under ten times. The chain carries TRBV5-1 and TRBJ2-1; TRBD2 matches 11 bases. The ends lost 1 base at V and 0 bases at J; junction bases unmatched: 6. CDR1 and CDR2 from the germline V gene are SGHRS and YFSETQ. The CDR3 runs to 18 residues. CDR3: CASSLPGLAVTSYNEQFF. CDR3 DNA sequence: TGCGCCAGCAGCTTGCCGGGACTAGCGGTTACCTCCTACAATGAGCAGTTCTTC.

The rearrangement uses TRBV7-8 and TRBJ2-1; D ambiguous. The V end was cut by 4 bases, the J end by 7 bases, with 8 bases between. Germline loops: CDR1 SGHVS, CDR2 FQNEAQ. This CDR3 contains 12 residues. CDR3 sequence: CASSSVWNEQFF. CDR3 in DNA: TGTGCCAGCAGCTCGGTATGGAATGAGCAGTTCTTC.

This chain uses TRBV5-6 with TRBJ2-2, with 8 bases matching TRBD1. The CDR3 extends over 14 amino acids. The V gene's germline CDR1 is SGHDT and CDR2 YYEEEE. Germline trimming cut 5 bases from V and 7 bases from J; bases unmatched to any gene: 7. The CDR3 DNA is TGTGCCAGCAGTATTGTGGGGACAGGCGGGGAGCTGTTTTTT. Translation: CASSIVGTGGELFF.

As regards this clone: Other DNA sequences from this sample encode an identical CDR3 as well. The V and J genes are TRBV7-2 and TRBJ2-5, with 11 bases identical to TRBD2. The CDR3 contains 16 residues. Germline loops: CDR1 SGHTA, CDR2 FQGNSA. V gave up 1 base and J gave up 4 bases; unmatched junction bases: 5. The CDR3 protein is CASSLGLAGGLETQYF. The CDR3 bases are TGTGCCAGCAGCTTAGGGCTAGCGGGAGGCCTAGAGACCCAGTACTTC.

The rearrangement joins TRBV5-4 to TRBJ2-3; D uncertain. V was shortened by 3 bases and J by 5 bases, with 4 bases between the two germline ends. The CDR3 has 11 amino acids. Germline CDR1 and CDR2: SGHNT and YYREEE (reference sequence). The CDR3, as DNA: TGTGCCAGCAGCTCCCGAGATACGCAGTATTTT. Residues: CASSSRDTQYF.

In the case of this clone: The missing conserved phenylalanine or tryptophan at the end of this CDR3 makes a read error likely. The DNA is omitted, as the CDR3 cannot be located on it reliably, and the CDR3 follows TCRdb's listing. J is TRBJ1-4 and V is TRBV5-6; the table gives TRBD1 as D, unverified against the DNA. Germline V lookup: CDR1 SGHDT, CDR2 YYEEEE. A total of 12 residues make up the CDR3, ends included. The CDR3 sequence is CASSLGGRDRGV.

The rearrangement links TRBV28 to TRBJ1-3, with D possibly being TRBD1 (5 bases). Trimming removed 8 bases at V and 4 bases at J, with 9 bases between. The CDR3 is 12 residues long. The germline gives CDR1 MDHEN, CDR2 SYDVKM. CDR3 in DNA: TGTGCCAGCGACAGTCAAGGAAACACCATATATTTT. This codes for CASDSQGNTIYF. The variable domain in full, with the rest retrieved from reference TRBV28 and TRBJ1-3, is DVKVTQSSRYLVKRTGEKVFLECVQDMDHENMFWYRQDPGLGLRLIYFSYDVKMKEKGDIPEGYSVSREKKERFSLILESASTNQTSMYLCASDSQGNTIYFGEGSWLTVV.

Only a few counts were recorded for this clone. This sequence joins TRBV7-9 and TRBJ1-5; no clear D gene. CDR1 is SEHNR and CDR2 is FQNEAQ in the germline V gene (reference sequence). V dropped 2 bases and J dropped 9 bases, with 14 bases sitting between them. The CDR3 contains 14 residues. The CDR3 region has the DNA TGTGCCAGCAGCTTAACAAGGCCCGGAGCGCCCCAGCATTTT. This codes for CASSLTRPGAPQHF.

In its sample, this clone was seen once. The chain has TRBV10-3 and TRBJ1-5; 7 bases are shared with TRBD1. This CDR3 is built from 14 residues. With 10 bases clipped from V and 2 bases from J, the junction kept 8 bases outside the gene matches. The germline V gene encodes CDR1 ENHRY and CDR2 SYGVKD. CDR3 DNA sequence: TGTGCCACGCGGCAGGGGGGCGGCAATCAGCCCCAGCATTTT. Protein sequence: CATRQGGGNQPQHF.

This clone was counted between two and nine times. The chain combines TRBV18 with TRBJ2-7, with no clear D. V lost 0 bases and J lost 3, with 6 bases in between. CDR3 length: 13 amino acids. Germline V gene data show CDR1 as KGHSH and CDR2 as LQKENI. The DNA for the CDR3 is TGTGCCAGCTCACCACCAACTGTCTACGAGCAGTACTTC. Translating gives CASSPPTVYEQYF.

The rearrangement links TRBV15 to TRBJ1-6; possible D gene TRBD1, 5 bases. The CDR3 consists of 18 residues. V dropped 0 bases and J dropped 7 bases, with 19 bases sitting between them. Germline V gene data show CDR1 as LNHNV and CDR2 as YYDKDF (reference sequence). The CDR3 nucleotides read TGTGCCACCAGCAGAGATTGGGCGTCCGGGACTGCCAATTCACCCCTCCACTTT. It yields the protein CATSRDWASGTANSPLHF. The variable domain in full, with the rest retrieved from reference TRBV15 and TRBJ1-6, is DAMVIQNPRYQVTQFGKPVTLSCSQTLNHNVMYWYQQKSSQAPKLLFHYYDKDFNNEADTPDNFQSRRPNTSFCFLDIRSPGLGDTAMYLCATSRDWASGTANSPLHFGNGTRLTVT.

V and J are TRBV27 and TRBJ2-1; tentatively, D is TRBD2 (6 bases). The CDR3 length is 14 residues. V dropped 5 bases and J dropped 7 bases, with 15 bases sitting between them. Germline V gives CDR1 MNHEY, CDR2 SMNVEV (reference sequence). The CDR3 region is CASSNPRTNNEQFF. The DNA for the CDR3 is TGTGCCAGCAGTAACCCCCGGACTAATAATGAGCAGTTCTTC.

V is TRBV2 and J is TRBJ2-1, with 9 bases that match TRBD2. This CDR3 comprises 15 residues. V lost 4 bases and J lost 2; bases outside the gene matches: 3. Germline assignment: CDR1 SNHLY and CDR2 FYNNEI. The chain's CDR3 is CASSARLAAYNEQFF. In nucleotides, the CDR3 is TGTGCCAGCAGTGCTCGACTAGCGGCCTACAATGAGCAGTTCTTC. Combining the CDR3 with reference TRBV2 and TRBJ2-1 gives the whole variable domain EPEVTQTPSHQVTQMGQEVILRCVPISNHLYFYWYRQILGQKVEFLVSFYNNEISEKSEIFDDQFSVERPDGSNFTLKIRSTKLEDSAMYFCASSARLAAYNEQFFGPGTRLTVL.

This clone appeared once. V usage is TRBV6-5 and J usage is TRBJ1-1, with D possibly matching TRBD1 (6 bases). Germline V gene sequence: CDR1 MNHEY, CDR2 SVGAGI. The CDR3 is 16 residues long. V lost 2 bases to trimming and J lost 2 bases, with 15 bases between them. Here the CDR3 DNA reads TGTGCCAGCAGTTACAGTCAGGGGCTCATAAACACTGAAGCTTTCTTT. This gives the protein CASSYSQGLINTEAFF.

This chain uses TRBV18 with TRBJ1-1; tentative D call: TRBD1 (6 bases). The CDR3 has 14 amino acids. From germline, CDR1 is KGHSH and CDR2 LQKENI. V dropped 3 bases and J dropped 1 base, with 9 bases sitting between them. CDR3: CASSPSTGNTEAFF. CDR3 DNA: TGTGCCAGCTCACCTTCGACAGGGAACACTGAAGCTTTCTTT.

V usage is TRBV9 and J usage is TRBJ2-2, with 11 bases identical to TRBD2. The CDR3 contains 16 residues. V shed 0 bases, J shed 5 bases, and the junction held 3 bases outside the gene matches. Germline CDR1 reads SGDLS; CDR2 reads YYNGEE. The CDR3 spells CASSVDSGGVTGELFF. In DNA, the CDR3 is TGTGCCAGCAGCGTAGATAGCGGGGGGGTAACCGGGGAGCTGTTTTTT. The full variable domain, its missing parts supplied by reference TRBV9 and TRBJ2-2, is DSGVTQTPKHLITATGQRVTLRCSPRSGDLSVYWYQQSLDQGLQFLIQYYNGEERAKGNILERFSAQQFPDLHSELNLSSLELGDSALYFCASSVDSGGVTGELFFGEGSRLTVL.